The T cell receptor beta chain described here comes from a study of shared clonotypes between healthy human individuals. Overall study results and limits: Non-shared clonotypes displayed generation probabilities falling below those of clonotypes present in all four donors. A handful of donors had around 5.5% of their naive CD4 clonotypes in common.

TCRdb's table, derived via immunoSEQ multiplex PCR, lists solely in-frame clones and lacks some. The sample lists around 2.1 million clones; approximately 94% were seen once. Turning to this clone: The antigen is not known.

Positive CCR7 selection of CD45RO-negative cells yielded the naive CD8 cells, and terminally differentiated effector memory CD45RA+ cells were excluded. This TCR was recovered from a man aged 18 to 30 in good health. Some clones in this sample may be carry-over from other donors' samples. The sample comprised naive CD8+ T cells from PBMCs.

The CDR3 bases are TGCGCCAGCAGCCAAGGCCGGCGAGGACTGGATACGCAGTATTTT. Residues: CASSQGRRGLDTQYF. The rearrangement uses TRBV4-3 and TRBJ2-3; possible D gene TRBD2, 5 bases. The germline V gene encodes CDR1 LGHNA and CDR2 YSLEER. V lost 1 base and J lost 6, with 14 bases in between. The CDR3 totals 15 residues.